The sequence of this TCR beta chain was determined in a study of blood T cell repertoires in COVID-19. About the research overall: Sites in the United States, Italy and Spain provided acute and convalescent COVID-19 samples. Nucleic acid was either cDNA or gDNA, and it came from T cells, B-cell-depleted T cells, or PBMCs.

The CDR3 consists of 21 residues. J was trimmed by 4 bases and V by 0 bases; bases with no gene match: 15. Germline CDR1 SGDLS, CDR2 YYNGEE. Original processing methods: It was from reference gene primer amplification that nucleated cell counts were estimated. The repertoire was sequenced with immunoSEQ multiplex PCR; TCRdb's copy has only in-frame clones and lacks some. The V and J calls and clone size come from that table; D and trimming were worked out from the DNA. The table includes roughly 340,000 clones, under 95% detected once. The sample was peripheral blood. The chain recombines TRBV9 with TRBJ2-1; 14 nucleotides agree with TRBD2. This clonotype originated in a woman aged 18-29 years who had recovered from COVID-19. In DNA, the CDR3 is TGTGCCAGCAGCGTAGGCTCCGGGGGGGGACTAGCGGGAGAAGGGTACAATGAGCAGTTCTTC. Translating gives CASSVGSGGGLAGEGYNEQFF.